Below are 27 T cell receptor beta chains sequenced from a single sample in a study of T cells in Graves' hyperthyroidism and ophthalmopathy. Amplified regions were TCR beta CDR3 sequences from RNA transcripts. Carried out on the TCR CDR3, a first-round RT-PCR used the HTBI primer set. TCRdb processed the multiplex PCR reads anew with MiXCR; each CDR3 protein has one entry. The sample shows about 480,000 distinct CDR3 sequences, less than 25% of them seen only once. Sequences were obtained from blood. Source of these receptors: a woman aged 25 to 39 with Graves' ophthalmopathy.

This clonotype was recorded many times. The rearrangement uses TRBV6-5 and TRBJ2-7, with 8 bases identical to TRBD1. The ends lost 2 bases at V and 1 base at J; junction bases unmatched: 1. Germline V lookup: CDR1 MNHEY, CDR2 SVGAGI. CDR3 length: 14 residues. Here the CDR3 reads CASSYRDRSYEQYF. The CDR3 DNA reads TGTGCCAGCAGTTACCGGGACAGGTCCTACGAGCAGTACTTC.

This clonotype was counted only a few times. This sequence joins TRBV11-2 and TRBJ2-5; no clear D. Germline V lookup: CDR1 SGHAT, CDR2 FQNNGV. The CDR3 has 13 residues. V was trimmed by 1 base and J by 3 bases, leaving 6 bases between them. In DNA form, the CDR3 reads TGTGCCAGCAGCTTAGCAGCCAAAGAGACCCAGTACTTC. Translated, it gives CASSLAAKETQYF.

This clonotype was counted only a few times. The gene calls are TRBV28 and TRBJ2-7; possibly TRBD1 for D (6 bases). V was clipped by 6 bases and J by 3 bases, with 15 bases between them. Germline-derived CDR1 and CDR2 are MDHEN and SYDVKM. The CDR3 runs 14 residues. The CDR3 DNA reads as TGTGCCAGCAGCCTACCCGAGGGGGACTACGAGCAGTACTTC. Its translation is CASSLPEGDYEQYF.

This clonotype was observed a few times. The chain employs TRBV19 and TRBJ2-5; TRBD2 aligns across 8 bases. V dropped 2 bases and J dropped 2; count of bases not matched to a gene: 1. The CDR3 runs to 14 residues. CDR1 is LNHDA, CDR2 SQIVND, per germline (reference sequence). DNA of the CDR3: TGTGCCAGTAGTATAACGGGGGGGCAAGAGACCCAGTACTTC. Its protein product is CASSITGGQETQYF.

This clonotype occurred a few times. Sequence at one end of the junction differs from germline and may be a read error. The chain uses TRBV6-5 and TRBJ1-5, with 7 bases matching TRBD1. The CDR3 totals 16 residues. Germline V gene lookup returns CDR1 MNHEY and CDR2 SVGAGI. The CDR3 nucleotides are TGTGCCAGCAGTTCCACGGGACAGTTGAGCAATCAGTCCCAGCATTTT. It yields the protein CASSSTGQLSNQSQHF.

At least ten counts were recorded for this clonotype. The rearrangement uses TRBV11-2 and TRBJ2-7; 7 nucleotides agree with TRBD1. Germline assignment: CDR1 SGHAT and CDR2 FQNNGV. The CDR3 runs 18 residues. Unmatched junction bases numbered 16, after V lost 3 bases and J lost 2 bases. The CDR3 DNA is TGTGCCAGCAGCTTCCTAGGGGTCCGACGGGACAGACCCTACGAGCAGTACTTC. Protein product: CASSFLGVRRDRPYEQYF.

This clonotype was observed a few times. This chain uses TRBV29-1 with TRBJ2-5; D uncertain. The germline V gene has CDR1 SQVTM and CDR2 ANQGSEA. V was shortened by 4 bases and J by 5 bases, with 11 bases between the two germline ends. This CDR3 region has 12 residues. CDR3 nucleotide sequence: TGCAGCGTTGGACACCTGGGGGAGACCCAGTACTTC. Translation gives CSVGHLGETQYF.

This clonotype was seen repeatedly, ten times or more. V is TRBV27 and J is TRBJ1-2; TRBD1 is a possible D gene (5 bases). The CDR3 consists of 13 residues. V was cut by 3 bases and J by 3 bases, with 8 bases left in between. Germline CDR1 reads MNHEY; CDR2 reads SMNVEV (reference sequence). As DNA, the CDR3 is TGTGCCAGCAGTTTGTGGGGGGACTATGGCTACACCTTC. Amino acid sequence: CASSLWGDYGYTF.

Only a few counts were recorded for this clonotype. This may arise from a read error, as a much more abundant clone is one base away. The rearrangement uses TRBV7-9 and TRBJ1-1, with D possibly matching TRBD1 (5 bases). The CDR3 length is 14 residues. The germline V gene has CDR1 SEHNR and CDR2 FQNEAQ (reference sequence). V dropped 1 base and J dropped 1 base, with 7 bases sitting between them. CDR3 sequence reads: CASSLVTANTEAFF. Written as DNA, the CDR3 is TGTGCCAGCAGCTTAGTGACAGCGAACACTGAAGCTTTCTTT.

Ten or more counts support this clonotype. The gene calls are TRBV12-3 or TRBV12-4 and TRBJ1-6; D gene unclear. The CDR3 runs to 12 residues. Trimming stripped 5 bases from V and 12 bases from J, with 11 bases between. The CDR3, as DNA: TGTGCCAGCAGTCAGACCGATCTACCCCTCCACTTT. This translates into CASSQTDLPLHF.

A few counts support this clonotype. The rearrangement joins TRBV2 to TRBJ1-1; 7 bases match TRBD1. The CDR3 extends over 16 amino acids. Germline CDR1 reads SNHLY; CDR2 reads FYNNEI. The trim removed 2 bases at V and 6 bases at J, leaving 12 bases unmatched. CDR3 residues: CASSEFSTGDGAEAFF. Written as DNA, the CDR3 is TGTGCCAGCAGTGAATTTTCCACAGGGGATGGGGCTGAAGCTTTCTTT.

This clonotype was seen a handful of times. The rearrangement joins TRBV20-1 to TRBJ1-1, with 7 bases that match TRBD1. The V gene end was trimmed by 5 bases and the J gene end by 2 bases; junction bases not matched to a gene: 11. The CDR3 is 15 amino acids. The germline CDR1 and CDR2 sequences are DFQATT and SNEGSKA (reference sequence). DNA for the CDR3: TGCAGTGCTCCTAAACCGGGACAGCGAAACACTGAAGCTTTCTTT. This codes for CSAPKPGQRNTEAFF.

The V call is TRBV27, the J call TRBJ1-2; D not resolved. Germline V gene data show CDR1 as MNHEY and CDR2 as SMNVEV (reference sequence). The length of the CDR3 is 14 residues. The V and J ends lost 8 bases and 1 base respectively, with 14 bases between them. CDR3 amino acids: CASRPWGVNYGYTF. Written as DNA, the CDR3 is TGTGCCAGCCGTCCCTGGGGTGTTAACTATGGCTACACCTTC.

This clonotype was observed at least ten times. The chain employs TRBV5-1 and TRBJ1-1; tentative D call: TRBD1 (6 bases). V dropped 4 bases and J dropped 1 base, with 14 bases sitting between them. Per germline, CDR1 SGHRS and CDR2 YFSETQ. The CDR3 is made up of 15 amino acids. In nucleotides, the CDR3 is TGCGCCAGCAGCCCACAATGGGGGCCGAACACTGAAGCTTTCTTT. Amino acids: CASSPQWGPNTEAFF.

The J gene is TRBJ2-7, the V gene TRBV29-1; TRBD1 agrees at 10 bases. CDR3 size: 12 residues. CDR1 SQVTM and CDR2 ANQGSEA come from the germline V gene. Trimming cost V 7 bases and J 4 bases; bases outside gene matches: 4. The CDR3 is CSGGDRGYEQYF. Written as DNA, the CDR3 is TGCAGCGGGGGGGACAGGGGATACGAGCAGTACTTC.

This clonotype was detected many times. The rearrangement joins TRBV19 to TRBJ1-1; D is unresolved. The V gene's germline CDR1 is LNHDA and CDR2 SQIVND (reference sequence). This CDR3 spans 14 amino acids. V gave up 3 bases and J gave up 1 base, with 9 bases separating them. This chain's CDR3 is CASSIEQTNTEAFF. In DNA form, the CDR3 reads TGTGCCAGTAGTATTGAACAAACGAACACTGAAGCTTTCTTT.

There are many counts of this clonotype. CDR3 sequence: CASSTDRVGETQYF. In DNA, the CDR3 is TGTGCCAGCAGTACGGACAGGGTGGGGGAGACCCAGTACTTC. V is TRBV28 and J is TRBJ2-5, with 8 bases fitting TRBD1. Germline assignment: CDR1 MDHEN and CDR2 SYDVKM. CDR3 length: 14 amino acids. The ends lost 5 bases at V and 5 bases at J; junction bases unmatched: 7.

J is TRBJ2-2 and V is TRBV28, with TRBD1 matching 9 bases. The CDR3 sequence is 18 residues long. Trimming took 3 bases from V and 4 from J; bases not matched to a gene: 12. CDR1 and CDR2 (germline): MDHEN, SYDVKM. The CDR3, as DNA: TGTGCCAGCAGTTTCCCGAACAGGGGGCGATTTGTCACCGGGGAGCTGTTTTTT. This codes for CASSFPNRGRFVTGELFF.

This clonotype was picked up a small number of times. The chain couples TRBV4-1 to TRBJ2-5, with D unresolved. Trimming took 3 bases from V and 5 from J, leaving 19 bases between them. The CDR3 runs to 16 residues. CDR1 and CDR2 from the germline V gene are MGHRA and YSYEKL. CDR3 amino acids: CASSQAESRAHETQYF. The DNA of the CDR3 is TGCGCCAGCAGCCAGGCGGAGAGTCGGGCCCATGAGACCCAGTACTTC.

This clonotype was detected only a few times. V is TRBV28 and J is TRBJ2-7; the match to TRBD2 covers 7 bases. The germline CDR1 and CDR2 sequences are MDHEN and SYDVKM. The CDR3 sequence is 14 residues long. J lost 2 bases, V lost 5 bases, and 6 bases had no gene match. The CDR3 DNA follows: TGTGCCAGCAGTCACCGGGACTATCCCTACGAGCAGTACTTC. This translates into CASSHRDYPYEQYF.

This clonotype has at least ten counts. The chain is built from TRBV7-8 and TRBJ2-7; 9 bases agree with TRBD1. V dropped 5 bases and J dropped 0; count of bases not matched to a gene: 5. Germline CDR1 reads SGHVS; CDR2 reads FQNEAQ. The CDR3 spans 15 residues. This CDR3 reads CASSTGTGISYEQYF. The CDR3 region has the DNA TGTGCCAGCAGCACAGGGACAGGGATCTCCTACGAGCAGTACTTC.

This clonotype was detected ten times or more. This chain joins TRBV7-8 and TRBJ2-5; either TRBD1 or TRBD2 may supply D (5 bases each). Trimming stripped 5 bases from V and 3 bases from J, with 16 bases between. Looked up from germline, CDR1 is SGHVS and CDR2 is FQNEAQ. The length of the CDR3 is 15 residues. CDR3 protein: CASSPDHGAEETQYF. As DNA, the CDR3 is TGTGCCAGCAGCCCAGACCACGGGGCGGAAGAGACCCAGTACTTC.

This clonotype appeared many times. This CDR3 reads CASRDQTSLGETQYF. The CDR3 DNA reads as TGTGCCAGCAGAGATCAGACTAGCCTCGGGGAGACCCAGTACTTC. The V and J genes are TRBV2 and TRBJ2-5, with TRBD2 identical over 7 bases. CDR1 and CDR2 from the germline V gene are SNHLY and FYNNEI. V trimming: 6 bases; J trimming: 5 bases; junction bases outside the gene matches: 12. The length of the CDR3 is 15 residues.

This clonotype came up many times. The chain joins TRBV7-2 to TRBJ2-7; D is undetermined. V lost 4 bases and J lost 3, with 16 bases in between. Germline V gives CDR1 SGHTA, CDR2 FQGNSA. CDR3 length equals 15 residues. The DNA of the CDR3 is TGTGCCAGCAGCTCCCAGTGGGGTATCGGCTACGAGCAGTACTTC. Its protein product is CASSSQWGIGYEQYF.

The chain recombines TRBV10-2 with TRBJ2-2; D is ambiguous. V was trimmed by 6 bases and J by 7 bases, leaving 12 bases between them. CDR1 and CDR2 (germline): WSHSY, SAAADI. This CDR3 is built from 13 residues. The CDR3 reads CASSPARGGELFF. The CDR3 DNA follows: TGCGCCAGCAGCCCTGCCCGAGGCGGGGAGCTGTTTTTT.

This clonotype was counted ten times or more. The chain is built from TRBV7-6 and TRBJ1-1, with 10 bases fitting TRBD1. Germline V gives CDR1 SGHVS, CDR2 FNYEAQ. V was pared by 1 base and J by 4 bases, with 0 bases of the junction left unmatched. The CDR3 has 14 amino acids. The CDR3 DNA reads TGTGCCAGCAGCTTAGGACAGGGGGCCACTGAAGCTTTCTTT. This sequence encodes CASSLGQGATEAFF.

This clonotype was seen repeatedly, ten times or more. V and J are TRBV4-1 and TRBJ2-2; TRBD2 matches 11 bases. Germline assignment: CDR1 MGHRA and CDR2 YSYEKL. This CDR3 is built from 18 residues. Losses at the gene ends were 5 bases for V and 1 base for J; bases not matched to a gene: 9. CDR3 DNA: TGCGCCAGCAGCGAATCCCTGGGACTAGCGGTGAACACCGGGGAGCTGTTTTTT. Protein sequence: CASSESLGLAVNTGELFF.